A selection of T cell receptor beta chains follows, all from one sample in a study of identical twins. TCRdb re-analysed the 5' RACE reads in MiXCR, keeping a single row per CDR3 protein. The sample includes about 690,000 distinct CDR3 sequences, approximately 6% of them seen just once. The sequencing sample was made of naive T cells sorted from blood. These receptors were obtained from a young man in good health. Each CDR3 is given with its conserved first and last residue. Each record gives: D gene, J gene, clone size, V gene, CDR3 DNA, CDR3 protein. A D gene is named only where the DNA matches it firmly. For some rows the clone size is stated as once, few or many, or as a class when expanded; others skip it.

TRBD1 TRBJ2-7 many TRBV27 TGTGCCAGCAGTGGTTATGGGACAGGGGAAGCCTACGAGCAGTACTTC CASSGYGTGEAYEQYF
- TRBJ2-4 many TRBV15 TGTGCCACCAGCAAAAGGAGGGAGAACGCCAAAAACATTCAGTACTTC CATSKRRENAKNIQYF
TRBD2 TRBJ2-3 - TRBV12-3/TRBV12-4 TGTGCCAGCAGTTTAGAAGCGGGGGACCCCACAGATACGCAGTATTTT CASSLEAGDPTDTQYF
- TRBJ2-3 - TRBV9 TGTGCCAGCAACGTAGCGAAAAGCACAGATACGCAGTATTTT CASNVAKSTDTQYF
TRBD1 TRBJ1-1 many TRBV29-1 TGCAGCGCCAAAGACAGGGAGAACACTGAAGCTTTCTTT CSAKDRENTEAFF
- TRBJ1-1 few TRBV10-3 TGTGCCAGAAGGGAGACAGCGAACACTGAAGCTTTCTTT CARRETANTEAFF
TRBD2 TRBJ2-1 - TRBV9 TGTGCCAGTACCCCTTCCACTAGCGGGATCTACAATGAGCAGTTCTTC CASTPSTSGIYNEQFF
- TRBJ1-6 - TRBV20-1 TGCAGTGCTAGACTCCCAGGACGAGAAAATTCACCCCTCCACTTT CSARLPGRENSPLHF
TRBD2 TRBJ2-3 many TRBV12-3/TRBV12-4 TGTGCCAGCAGGAGAAGGACTAGCGGATCAGATACGCAGTATTTT CASRRRTSGSDTQYF
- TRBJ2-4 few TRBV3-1 TGTGCCAGCAGCCGTCGGGAGACCAAAAACATTCAGTACTTC CASSRRETKNIQYF
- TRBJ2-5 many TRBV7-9 TGTGCCAGCAGCTGGACGGGGAGAGAGACCCAGTACTTC CASSWTGRETQYF
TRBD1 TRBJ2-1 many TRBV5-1 TGCGCCAGCAGATCCCGAACCCCGGGACAGGCTTCGGGTGAGCAGTTCTTC CASRSRTPGQASGEQFF
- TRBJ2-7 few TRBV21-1 TGTGCCAGCAGCACCCATACCGGGACAGGGGCCTACGAGCAGTACTTC CASSTHTGTGAYEQYF
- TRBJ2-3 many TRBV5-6 TGTGCCAGCAGCTTGGCGACACGGGATACGCAGTATTTT CASSLATRDTQYF
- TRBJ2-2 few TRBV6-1 TGTGCCAGCAGTGAATGGGCAGCGAACACCGGGGAGCTGTTTTTT CASSEWAANTGELFF
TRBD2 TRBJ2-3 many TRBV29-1 TGCAGCTCTGGGACTAGCGGCCGCACAGATACGCAGTATTTT CSSGTSGRTDTQYF
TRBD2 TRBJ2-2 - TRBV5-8 TGTGCCAGCAGCTCTAGTGTGGCGGGAGTAGTCGGGGAGCTGTTTTTT CASSSSVAGVVGELFF
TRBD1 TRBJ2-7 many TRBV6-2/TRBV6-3 TGTGCCAGCAGCCCGATCACAGGGGTCTACGAGCAGTACTTC CASSPITGVYEQYF
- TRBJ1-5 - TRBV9 TGTGCCAGCAGCGTAGAACCGTCCCAGCATTTT CASSVEPSQHF
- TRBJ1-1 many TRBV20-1 TGCAGTGCTAGGGCCCAATCGGTAGCTTTCTTT CSARAQSVAFF